This entry lists 20 T cell receptor beta chains sequenced from one sample in a study of OX40 agonist ivuxolimab in advanced cancers. Measured with immunoSEQ multiplex PCR; TCRdb has only the in-frame clones, and not every one. This table has 40,000 to 50,000 clones, around 89% appearing once. Source: CD4+ or CD8+ T cells sorted from blood, taken in a trial of the OX40 agonist ivuxolimab. Every receptor here comes from an adult with an advanced solid tumor such as melanoma, head and neck, liver or kidney cancer.

This chain links TRBV19 with TRBJ2-5; TRBD2 agrees at 11 bases. This CDR3 is 16 amino acids long. V gave up 2 bases and J gave up 2 bases; unmatched junction bases: 4. Germline CDR1 is LNHDA and CDR2 is SQIVND (reference sequence). CDR3 sequence reads: CASSIYSGGDQETQYF. The DNA of the CDR3 is TGTGCCAGTAGTATATATAGCGGGGGGGATCAAGAGACCCAGTACTTC.

This chain links TRBV28 with TRBJ1-2, with D hard to call. The CDR3 consists of 12 residues. V lost 3 bases and J lost 4, with 6 bases in between. CDR1 MDHEN and CDR2 SYDVKM come from the germline V gene. The CDR3 here is CASSLGSYGYTF. For the CDR3, the DNA is TGTGCCAGCAGTTTGGGGTCCTATGGCTACACCTTC.

DNA of the CDR3: TGCGCCAGCAGCCAAGACGATCAAAGAGACACTGAAGCTTTCTTT. Translated, it gives CASSQDDQRDTEAFF. The J gene is TRBJ1-1, the V gene TRBV4-3, with no clear D. CDR3 length equals 15 residues. V dropped 0 bases and J dropped 3 bases, with 11 bases sitting between them. Per the germline V gene, CDR1 is LGHNA and CDR2 is YSLEER.

The chain couples TRBV5-6 to TRBJ2-3, with 13 positions matching TRBD2. The CDR3 covers 16 residues. The ends lost 4 bases at V and 4 bases at J; junction bases unmatched: 6. CDR1 is SGHDT and CDR2 is YYEEEE in the germline V gene. The CDR3 sequence: CASSPTSGRAADTQYF. In nucleotides, the CDR3 is TGTGCCAGCAGCCCAACTAGCGGGAGGGCCGCAGATACGCAGTATTTT.

The V gene is TRBV19, the J gene TRBJ2-7; 9 bases map to TRBD2. CDR1 and CDR2 from the germline V gene are LNHDA and SQIVND (reference sequence). The CDR3 totals 15 residues. V shed 8 bases, J shed 3 bases, and the junction held 11 bases outside the gene matches. The CDR3 DNA is TGTGCCAGTGCCCTCCTAGCGGGACCTTACTACGAGCAGTACTTC. It codes for CASALLAGPYYEQYF.

The chain uses TRBV7-9 and TRBJ2-7, with 9 bases aligning to TRBD1. V lost 5 bases to trimming and J lost 3 bases; unmatched junction nucleotides: 14. CDR3 length: 17 amino acids. Germline CDR1 SEHNR, CDR2 FQNEAQ (reference sequence). The DNA of the CDR3 is TGTGCCAGCAGCGCCGGATGGGACAGGGATATTATCTACGAGCAGTACTTC. Its protein is CASSAGWDRDIIYEQYF.

The chain has TRBV27 and TRBJ1-3, with D possibly being TRBD1 (5 bases). This CDR3 comprises 16 residues. The V gene lost 0 bases and the J gene lost 3 bases, with 12 bases spanning the gap. CDR1 is MNHEY, CDR2 SMNVEV, per germline (reference sequence). In DNA form, the CDR3 reads TGTGCCAGCAGTTTATCCCATCAGGGATATGGAAACACCATATATTTT. Protein product: CASSLSHQGYGNTIYF.

The chain has TRBV28 and TRBJ2-1; no firm D call. This CDR3 spans 12 amino acids. Germline CDR1 and CDR2: MDHEN and SYDVKM. With 2 bases removed from V and 4 bases from J, the gap between germline ends came to 3 bases. CDR3 nucleotide sequence: TGTGCCAGCAGTTTAGGGTACAATGAGCAGTTCTTC. It codes for CASSLGYNEQFF.

J is TRBJ2-7 and V is TRBV30, with D possibly being TRBD1 or TRBD2 (5 bases each). The germline V and J ends were trimmed by 8 bases and 2 bases, with 13 bases remaining between them. The CDR3 length is 12 residues. Germline CDR1 GTSNPN, CDR2 SVGIG (reference sequence). The CDR3 nucleotides read TGTGCCGAGAGGGGACGGGCCTACGAGCAGTACTTC. Its protein is CAERGRAYEQYF.

V gene TRBV2 combines with J gene TRBJ2-5; 15 nucleotides align to TRBD2. Unmatched junction bases numbered 7, after V lost 6 bases and J lost 5 bases. The CDR3 length is 16 residues. Germline V CDR1 and CDR2: SNHLY, FYNNEI. This CDR3 reads CASRPGLAGGGETQYF. The CDR3, as DNA: TGTGCCAGCAGGCCGGGACTAGCGGGGGGTGGGGAGACCCAGTACTTC.

The rearrangement links TRBV4-3 to TRBJ2-7; TRBD1 matches at 11 bases. This CDR3 spans 14 amino acids. The germline V gene encodes CDR1 LGHNA and CDR2 YSLEER. V shed 3 bases and J 2 bases; nucleotides not matched to a gene: 0. CDR3 region: CASSQGQGAYEQYF. CDR3 DNA sequence: TGCGCCAGCAGCCAGGGACAGGGGGCCTACGAGCAGTACTTC.

This chain connects TRBV4-2 to TRBJ1-6; TRBD1 is a possible D gene (6 bases). Trimming took 0 bases from V and 9 from J, leaving 15 bases between them. This CDR3 has 16 amino acids. In germline, CDR1 is LGHNA, CDR2 YNFKEQ. The CDR3 protein is CASSQDSATGGSPLHF. CDR3 in DNA: TGTGCCAGCAGCCAAGATTCGGCGACAGGAGGTTCACCCCTCCACTTT.

The V gene is TRBV2, the J gene TRBJ1-2, with D unclear. The CDR3 extends over 14 amino acids. CDR1 SNHLY and CDR2 FYNNEI come from the germline V gene. The ends were cut back, 1 base at V and 3 bases at J, with 9 bases in the middle. In DNA form, the CDR3 reads TGTGCCAGCAGTGAAGAGAGATATGACTATGGCTACACCTTC. Protein sequence: CASSEERYDYGYTF.

V gene TRBV15 combines with J gene TRBJ2-1, with 7 bases aligning to TRBD2. The ends lost 9 bases at V and 3 bases at J; junction bases unmatched: 5. The CDR3 length is 13 residues. Germline V gives CDR1 LNHNV, CDR2 YYDKDF (reference sequence). This CDR3 reads CATEGTNYNEQFF. DNA for the CDR3: TGTGCCACTGAAGGGACTAACTACAATGAGCAGTTCTTC.

This sequence joins TRBV27 and TRBJ2-1; 10 nucleotides agree with TRBD2. Germline-derived CDR1 and CDR2 are MNHEY and SMNVEV (reference sequence). V was clipped by 8 bases and J by 4 bases; unmatched bases: 14. This CDR3 has 17 residues. The CDR3 loop reads CASLRSGGAGPYNEQFF. CDR3 nucleotides: TGTGCCAGCCTCCGCAGCGGGGGGGCCGGTCCTTACAATGAGCAGTTCTTC.

The genes are TRBV19 and TRBJ2-1; 10 bases fit TRBD1. The trim removed 2 bases at V and 3 bases at J, leaving 1 base unmatched. The CDR3 has 15 residues. The germline gives CDR1 LNHDA, CDR2 SQIVND (reference sequence). CDR3 in amino acids: CASSIRTGGYNEQFF. The CDR3 bases are TGTGCCAGTAGTATAAGGACAGGGGGCTACAATGAGCAGTTCTTC.

This clone qualifies as medium-sized. The CDR3: CASSPQDSPAYGYTF. As DNA, the CDR3 is TGTGCCAGCAGTCCGCAGGACAGCCCGGCGTATGGCTACACCTTC. V gene TRBV27 combines with J gene TRBJ1-2, with D tentatively TRBD1 (6 bases). V lost 5 bases and J 5 bases, leaving 18 bases between the germline ends. Per the germline V gene, CDR1 is MNHEY and CDR2 is SMNVEV (reference sequence). This CDR3 has 15 amino acids.

This chain links TRBV19 with TRBJ1-1; D call uncertain. Germline V gene sequence: CDR1 LNHDA, CDR2 SQIVND (reference sequence). Trimming stripped 5 bases from V and 7 bases from J, with 8 bases between. The CDR3 loop spans 11 amino acids. Written as DNA, the CDR3 is TGTGCCAGTAGTGGAGGGAATGAAGCTTTCTTT. Translated: CASSGGNEAFF.

This clone was counted a single time. The chain carries TRBV7-9 and TRBJ1-3, with 7 nucleotides matching TRBD1. The ends lost 4 bases at V and 3 bases at J; junction bases unmatched: 12. CDR3 size: 17 residues. Germline V gene sequence: CDR1 SEHNR, CDR2 FQNEAQ (reference sequence). This chain's CDR3 is CASSSQTGKGDGNTIYF. The CDR3 coding sequence is TGTGCCAGCAGCTCGCAGACAGGGAAAGGGGATGGAAACACCATATATTTT.

The chain employs TRBV28 and TRBJ2-7; D gene ambiguous. CDR1 is MDHEN and CDR2 is SYDVKM in the germline V gene. The CDR3 is 16 amino acids. The V end lost 5 bases, the J end lost 2 bases, and 19 bases lay between the germline ends. The CDR3, as DNA: TGTGCCAGCAGTAAAGAGGACCGAACCGAACCCTACGAGCAGTACTTC. It translates to CASSKEDRTEPYEQYF.